This passage covers 7 T cell receptor beta chains from one sample sequenced in a study of T cells in Graves' hyperthyroidism and ophthalmopathy. RNA transcripts gave rise to amplified TCR beta CDR3 regions. The TCR CDR3 was amplified in a first-round RT-PCR using the HTBI primer set. TCRdb reanalysed the multiplex PCR reads using MiXCR and keeps one entry per CDR3 protein. The data show about 500,000 distinct CDR3 sequences, with about a sixth seen just once and roughly 15% held by the top ten. Sequenced sample: blood. The source is a woman aged 18-29 years with Graves' ophthalmopathy.

The sample holds many counts of this clonotype. The chain carries TRBV19 and TRBJ1-3; D gene unclear. CDR3 length: 16 residues. In germline, CDR1 is LNHDA, CDR2 SQIVND (reference sequence). The germline V and J ends were trimmed by 3 bases and 3 bases, with 15 bases remaining between them. The CDR3 bases are TGTGCCAGTAGTATTCTGCCGCCGAGAAGTGGAAACACCATATATTTT. Residues: CASSILPPRSGNTIYF. Full variable domain (rest looked up from reference TRBV19 and TRBJ1-3): DGGITQSPKYLFRKEGQNVTLSCEQNLNHDAMYWYRQDPGQGLRLIYYSQIVNDFQKGDIAEGYSVSREKKESFPLTVTSAQKNPTAFYLCASSILPPRSGNTIYFGEGSWLTVV.

The rearrangement joins TRBV19 to TRBJ2-1, with 7 bases fitting TRBD2. Trimming took 6 bases from V and 3 from J; bases not matched to a gene: 8. This CDR3 comprises 15 residues. The germline V gene has CDR1 LNHDA and CDR2 SQIVND (reference sequence). CDR3 nucleotides: TGTGCCAGTAGGAAAGCGGGAATTATCTACAATGAGCAGTTCTTC. Encoded protein: CASRKAGIIYNEQFF.

This clonotype was counted between two and nine times. The chain joins TRBV7-3 to TRBJ2-1; D gene uncertain. This CDR3 comprises 15 residues. Germline V lookup: CDR1 SGHTA, CDR2 FQGTGA. V gave up 4 bases and J gave up 2 bases, with 12 bases separating them. CDR3 in DNA: TGTGCCAGCAGCTCCGACTTAGCTCCCTACAATGAGCAGTTCTTC. It codes for CASSSDLAPYNEQFF.

The chain is built from TRBV6-1 and TRBJ2-1, with D hard to call. Trimming pared 8 bases from V and 7 bases from J, leaving 12 bases between. Per germline, CDR1 MNHNS and CDR2 SASEGT. The CDR3 loop spans 12 amino acids. The CDR3 DNA reads TGTGCCAGCGCGATTAGTACGAATGAGCAGTTCTTC. This encodes CASAISTNEQFF.

This clonotype was seen ten or more times. The genes are TRBV28 and TRBJ1-2; no firm D call. CDR1 is MDHEN and CDR2 is SYDVKM in the germline V gene. The CDR3 covers 15 residues. V shed 3 bases and J shed 0 bases, with 11 bases lying between them. The DNA of the CDR3 is TGTGCCAGCAGTTTCCGGTCAGCTGCTAACTATGGCTACACCTTC. Encoded protein: CASSFRSAANYGYTF.

This clonotype was recorded many times. The gene calls are TRBV12-3 or TRBV12-4 and TRBJ1-4, with a tentative D call TRBD1 (5 bases). The CDR3 extends over 15 amino acids. V lost 6 bases to trimming and J lost 4 bases, with 15 bases between them. Here the CDR3 reads CASRPGLGRNEKLFF. CDR3 coding DNA: TGTGCCAGCAGACCAGGGTTGGGGCGTAATGAAAAACTGTTTTTT.

The chain combines TRBV18 with TRBJ2-7, with TRBD2 matching over 9 bases. The CDR3 loop spans 15 amino acids. Germline CDR1 reads KGHSH; CDR2 reads LQKENI. V trimming: 7 bases; J trimming: 7 bases; junction bases outside the gene matches: 14. CDR3 loop: CASLQIAGEHYEQYF. The DNA for the CDR3 is TGTGCCAGCTTACAGATAGCGGGGGAGCATTATGAGCAGTACTTC.